One and the same sample provided the 19 T cell receptor beta chains below, sequenced in a study of Graves' ophthalmopathy and Graves' hyperthyroidism (dated by TCRdb to about 2018). Data came from an Illumina HiSeq 2000. TCR beta CDR3 regions were amplified from RNA transcripts for repertoire sequencing. The first round was an RT-PCR using HTBI primers with the Qiagen OneStep RT-PCR kit, and this first round was followed by a second-round multiplex PCR, then size selection and purification. The public reads were quality trimmed at Q25 with fastp and then assembled into clones with MiXCR by TCRdb, keeping productive beta chains. Each CDR3 protein appears once, grouped with its most common genes and DNA. Within this sample are around 600,000 distinct CDR3 sequences, with about two fifths of them counted one time only. In total, the top ten clones hold around 3.3% of the sample. The material sequenced was peripheral blood. These receptors originate from an adult man with Graves' ophthalmopathy.

The J gene is TRBJ1-6, the V gene TRBV25-1; D is unresolved. The CDR3 consists of 14 residues. Germline values: CDR1 MGHDK, CDR2 SYGVNS. V was pared by 2 bases and J by 6 bases, with 8 bases between. The CDR3 protein is CASSERSFNSPLHF. In nucleotides, the CDR3 is TGTGCCAGCAGTGAAAGGAGTTTTAATTCACCCCTCCACTTT.

This clonotype was found many times. The chain recombines TRBV19 with TRBJ1-2, with D perhaps TRBD1 (5 bases). This CDR3 has 15 amino acids. CDR1 and CDR2 (germline): LNHDA, SQIVND (reference sequence). V shed 3 bases and J shed 1 base, with 12 bases lying between them. The DNA of the CDR3 is TGTGCCAGTAGTATGATTGGACAACTTAACTATGGCTACACCTTC. This translates into CASSMIGQLNYGYTF.

This clonotype was seen ten or more times. The chain combines TRBV7-9 with TRBJ1-1, with unresolved D. The germline V gene encodes CDR1 SEHNR and CDR2 FQNEAQ (reference sequence). This CDR3 spans 13 amino acids. The ends were cut back, 5 bases at V and 2 bases at J, with 9 bases in the middle. CDR3 bases: TGTGCCAGCAGCCCCGAGATCAACACTGAAGCTTTCTTT. The encoded protein is CASSPEINTEAFF.

The chain carries TRBV7-8 and TRBJ2-7; D possibly corresponds to TRBD2 (6 bases). V dropped 4 bases and J dropped 0 bases, with 13 bases sitting between them. The germline V gene encodes CDR1 SGHVS and CDR2 FQNEAQ. The CDR3 is 15 amino acids. Here the CDR3 reads CASSWARDPSYEQYF. The CDR3 bases are TGTGCCAGCAGCTGGGCGCGGGACCCCTCCTACGAGCAGTACTTC.

This chain connects TRBV15 to TRBJ1-4; a possible D gene is TRBD1 (5 bases). Germline values: CDR1 LNHNV, CDR2 YYDKDF (reference sequence). The CDR3 runs 17 residues. V was cut by 0 bases and J by 2 bases, with 13 bases left in between. CDR3 sequence: CATSRELRDSTNEKLFF. The CDR3 DNA sequence: TGTGCCACCAGCAGAGAACTTCGGGACTCTACTAATGAAAAACTGTTTTTT. Variable domain in full (rest from reference TRBV15 and TRBJ1-4): DAMVIQNPRYQVTQFGKPVTLSCSQTLNHNVMYWYQQKSSQAPKLLFHYYDKDFNNEADTPDNFQSRRPNTSFCFLDIRSPGLGDTAMYLCATSRELRDSTNEKLFFGSGTQLSVL.

The chain combines TRBV7-3 with TRBJ2-2; perhaps TRBD2 as D (6 bases). The CDR3 has 13 residues. Germline CDR1 and CDR2: SGHTA and FQGTGA. V was clipped by 2 bases and J by 7 bases, with 8 bases between them. The CDR3, as DNA: TGTGCCAGCAGCTTAGCGACTAGCGGGGAGCTGTTTTTT. It is translated as CASSLATSGELFF.

This chain connects TRBV29-1 to TRBJ1-2, with D perhaps matching TRBD1 (5 bases). CDR3 length: 13 residues. V shed 5 bases and J shed 2 bases, with 12 bases lying between them. Germline CDR1 reads SQVTM; CDR2 reads ANQGSEA. The CDR3 coding sequence is TGCAGCGTTATCCCCAGGACAAACTATGGCTACACCTTC. This sequence encodes CSVIPRTNYGYTF. Based on the CDR3 plus reference TRBV29-1 and TRBJ1-2, the full variable domain is SAVISQKPSRDICQRGTSLTIQCQVDSQVTMMFWYRQQPGQSLTLIATANQGSEATYESGFVIDKFPISRPNLTFSTLTVSNMSPEDSSIYLCSVIPRTNYGYTFGSGTRLTVV.

The V and J genes are TRBV20-1 and TRBJ2-1; 10 bases align to TRBD2. V lost 2 bases to trimming and J lost 8 bases; unmatched junction nucleotides: 3. CDR3 length: 13 residues. Per the germline V gene, CDR1 is DFQATT and CDR2 is SNEGSKA (reference sequence). The CDR3 nucleotides are TGCAGTGCTAGACTAGCGGGAGTCTATGAGCAGTTCTTC. Translated: CSARLAGVYEQFF.

V gene TRBV25-1 combines with J gene TRBJ1-2; 9 nucleotides match TRBD1. Germline-derived CDR1 and CDR2 are MGHDK and SYGVNS. The CDR3 is 16 amino acids. V was clipped by 3 bases and J by 5 bases; unmatched bases: 10. CDR3 protein: CASSDKPGQGEYGYTF. The CDR3 region has the DNA TGTGCCAGCAGTGACAAACCGGGACAGGGAGAGTATGGCTACACCTTC.

This sequence joins TRBV15 and TRBJ1-6; D may be TRBD1 (6 bases). CDR3 length: 15 amino acids. Germline CDR1 LNHNV, CDR2 YYDKDF (reference sequence). Trimming left V 0 bases short and J 5 bases short, with 8 bases between. The CDR3 DNA sequence: TGTGCCACCAGCAGAGATGGGGGCCATAATTCACCCCTCCACTTT. Its protein product is CATSRDGGHNSPLHF.

The chain carries TRBV5-6 and TRBJ2-7, with D possibly TRBD1 on 5 matching bases. The CDR3 contains 15 residues. Trimming left V 3 bases short and J 3 bases short, with 16 bases between. CDR1 SGHDT and CDR2 YYEEEE come from the germline V gene. CDR3: CASSSTVGSFYEQYF. The CDR3 coding sequence is TGTGCCAGCAGCTCGACAGTCGGATCCTTCTACGAGCAGTACTTC.

For this clonotype: Possible read error: a much larger clone is one base away. The chain links TRBV11-2 to TRBJ1-5; 8 nucleotides line up with TRBD1. V lost 8 bases, J lost 7 bases, and 13 bases stayed unmatched. Germline-derived CDR1 and CDR2 are SGHAT and FQNNGV. The CDR3 is made up of 15 amino acids. CDR3 bases: TGTGCCAGCCGCTGGGGCAGGGGGCACAAACAGCCCCAGCATTTT. It yields the protein CASRWGRGHKQPQHF.

This clonotype was observed a handful of times. This rearrangement joins TRBV27 to TRBJ1-5, with 7 nucleotides matching TRBD1. Trimming removed 3 bases from V and 6 bases from J; junction bases left unmatched: 5. Germline loops: CDR1 MNHEY, CDR2 SMNVEV (reference sequence). The CDR3 has 14 residues. CDR3 coding DNA: TGTGCCAGCAGTTTGACAGGGCCCACTCAGCCCCAGCATTTT. Translating it yields CASSLTGPTQPQHF.

Ten or more counts support this clonotype. The genes are TRBV20-1 and TRBJ2-5; D call uncertain. CDR3 length: 13 residues. V lost 0 bases and J lost 5, with 10 bases in between. Looked up from germline, CDR1 is DFQATT and CDR2 is SNEGSKA (reference sequence). The CDR3 region is CSARDRSWETQYF. CDR3 in DNA: TGCAGTGCTAGAGATCGGAGTTGGGAGACCCAGTACTTC.

This clonotype was seen many times. The V call is TRBV6-5, the J call TRBJ2-7; TRBD2 is a possible D gene (5 bases). V was pared by 2 bases and J by 2 bases, with 10 bases between. CDR3 length equals 14 residues. The germline gives CDR1 MNHEY, CDR2 SVGAGI. CDR3 loop: CASSYERGTYEQYF. In DNA, the CDR3 is TGTGCCAGCAGTTACGAACGGGGAACCTACGAGCAGTACTTC.

This clonotype was picked up many times. The chain uses TRBV19 and TRBJ1-4, with D maybe TRBD1 (5 bases). The CDR3 spans 17 residues. Germline lookup yields CDR1 LNHDA and CDR2 SQIVND (reference sequence). V lost 1 base, J lost 4 bases, and 16 bases lay in between. The CDR3 nucleotides are TGTGCCAGTAGTATAGCCTCTCAGGGCGGTATTAATGAAAAACTGTTTTTT. It codes for CASSIASQGGINEKLFF.

This clonotype was recorded a few times. This chain links TRBV2 with TRBJ2-2, with D hard to call. The germline CDR1 and CDR2 sequences are SNHLY and FYNNEI. Trimming removed 5 bases from V and 0 bases from J, with 13 bases in between. This CDR3 comprises 16 residues. DNA for the CDR3: TGTGCCAGCAGTCGTCGTGGACGCGCGAACACCGGGGAGCTGTTTTTT. As protein: CASSRRGRANTGELFF.

The V call is TRBV6-5, the J call TRBJ1-2; D gene uncertain. The germline V gene has CDR1 MNHEY and CDR2 SVGAGI. With 5 bases removed from V and 6 bases from J, the gap between germline ends came to 16 bases. CDR3 length: 14 amino acids. CDR3 sequence (DNA): TGTGCCAGCAGTCTTGGACGGGAGCGGGATGGCTACACCTTC. Translated: CASSLGRERDGYTF.

This clonotype was observed at least ten times. The chain is built from TRBV7-9 and TRBJ1-2; 7 bases line up with TRBD1. The CDR3 has 15 residues. Trimming at V came to 5 bases and at J to 4 bases, leaving 10 bases not matched to a gene. From germline, CDR1 is SEHNR and CDR2 FQNEAQ (reference sequence). For the CDR3, the DNA is TGTGCCAGCAGCCCATCCCACAGGGGCGGCTATGGCTACACCTTC. Translation: CASSPSHRGGYGYTF. Full variable domain (outside the CDR3, taken from reference TRBV7-9 and TRBJ1-2): DTGVSQNPRHKITKRGQNVTFRCDPISEHNRLYWYRQTLGQGPEFLTYFQNEAQLEKSRLLSDRFSAERPKGSFSTLEIQRTEQGDSAMYLCASSPSHRGGYGYTFGSGTRLTVV.